Presented here are 6 T cell receptor beta chains from one specimen sequenced in a study of technical replicates of blood from a few donors. Data came from immunoSEQ multiplex PCR; TCRdb stores just in-frame clones and leaves some out. The data hold roughly 66,000 clones, with approximately 86% observed a single time. Sequencing input: PBMCs. All receptors derive from a human donor in good health. Some clones in this sample may be carry-over from other donors' samples.

This rearrangement joins TRBV5-6 to TRBJ2-1; 9 positions match TRBD2. V lost 0 bases to trimming and J lost 9 bases; unmatched junction nucleotides: 7. Germline CDR1 reads SGHDT; CDR2 reads YYEEEE. The CDR3 extends over 15 amino acids. The CDR3 spells CASSLVGSGRGEQFF. The CDR3 DNA reads as TGTGCCAGCAGCTTGGTAGGTAGCGGGAGAGGTGAGCAGTTCTTC. The full variable domain, its missing parts supplied by reference TRBV5-6 and TRBJ2-1, is DAGVTQSPTHLIKTRGQQVTLRCSPKSGHDTVSWYQQALGQGPQFIFQYYEEEERQRGNFPDRFSGHQFPNYSSELNVNALLLGDSALYLCASSLVGSGRGEQFFGPGTRLTVL.

This clone occurred once. The chain employs TRBV2 and TRBJ2-2; D remains ambiguous. V gave up 7 bases and J gave up 4 bases, with 10 bases separating them. The CDR3 has 13 residues. Germline CDR1 reads SNHLY; CDR2 reads FYNNEI. CDR3 sequence (DNA): TGTGCCAGCAAGTATTCGGGCACCGGGGAGCTGTTTTTT. Its protein product is CASKYSGTGELFF.

The chain recombines TRBV19 with TRBJ2-1; 10 bases are a match to TRBD1. Germline CDR1 is LNHDA and CDR2 is SQIVND (reference sequence). V shed 5 bases and J 6 bases; nucleotides not matched to a gene: 4. The CDR3 is 14 amino acids. The CDR3 region has the DNA TGTGCCAGTAGTCCGGGACAGGGGTTCAATGAGCAGTTCTTC. Amino acids: CASSPGQGFNEQFF.

The rearrangement links TRBV7-3 to TRBJ2-1; 10 bases are a match to TRBD2. Unmatched junction bases numbered 4, after V lost 4 bases and J lost 4 bases. The CDR3 runs 15 residues. In germline, CDR1 is SGHTA, CDR2 FQGTGA. Written as DNA, the CDR3 is TGTGCCAGCAGCTCCGGGACTAGCGAGTACAATGAGCAGTTCTTC. Protein product: CASSSGTSEYNEQFF.

This chain links TRBV7-6 with TRBJ2-7; TRBD1 is a possible D gene (5 bases). The CDR3 is made up of 13 amino acids. Between the trimmed V and J ends, which lost 5 bases and 4 bases, there was a span of 12 bases. From germline, CDR1 is SGHVS and CDR2 FNYEAQ. The CDR3 reads CASSHGDSYEQYF. Here the CDR3 DNA reads TGTGCCAGCAGCCATGGCGACAGTTACGAGCAGTACTTC.

The CDR3 nucleotides read TGTGCCAGCAGCACCACCGGGACTAAGGTTGATACGCAGTATTTT. Its protein product is CASSTTGTKVDTQYF. This chain joins TRBV7-6 and TRBJ2-3; 7 bases map to TRBD2. Germline V gene data show CDR1 as SGHVS and CDR2 as FNYEAQ. With 5 bases clipped from V and 6 bases from J, the junction kept 11 bases outside the gene matches. The CDR3 totals 15 residues.